The clone carrying this T cell receptor beta chain was detected a few times. V was cut by 0 bases and J by 2 bases, with 14 bases left in between. The length of the CDR3 is 16 residues. Germline lookup yields CDR1 PRHDT and CDR2 FYEKMQ (reference sequence). Original processing notes: Cell counts per sample came from amplifying reference gene primers. The table came from immunoSEQ multiplex PCR; TCRdb's copy has only in-frame clones and leaves some out. V and J calls and clone size are given by that table; D and trimming were obtained from the DNA. The data contain about 100,000 clones, 85% to 90% of them seen just once; the ten biggest clones take up roughly 12%. This sample was taken from a study of blood T cell repertoires in COVID-19.

The chain carries TRBV13 and TRBJ2-7, with D perhaps TRBD2 (6 bases). The sequenced sample consisted of peripheral blood. The receptor's source is a human donor in a cohort sampled during active COVID-19. The DNA of the CDR3 is TGTGCCAGCAGCTTAGGATCATGGCGGGACCCCTACGAGCAGTACTTC. Encoded protein: CASSLGSWRDPYEQYF.